The 27 T cell receptor beta chains below all came from one sample that was sequenced in a study of OX40 agonist ivuxolimab in advanced cancers. Clones were sequenced by immunoSEQ multiplex PCR, and TCRdb holds only the in-frame ones, with some missing. The repertoire consists of about 93,000 clones, with 91% occurring once and the leading ten covering roughly 2.5%. This specimen consisted of CD4+ or CD8+ T cells sorted from blood, obtained in a trial of the OX40 agonist ivuxolimab. All receptors derive from an adult with an advanced solid tumor such as melanoma, head and neck, liver or kidney cancer.

The table lists this clone with a count of one. This chain links TRBV5-1 with TRBJ2-1, with 8 bases fitting TRBD2. Germline lookup yields CDR1 SGHRS and CDR2 YFSETQ. After removal of 1 base from V and 7 bases from J, the junction contained 7 bases not matched to a gene. This CDR3 spans 15 amino acids. The CDR3 sequence: CASSLPSGRGNEQFF. The CDR3 bases are TGCGCCAGCAGCTTGCCCAGCGGGAGAGGAAATGAGCAGTTCTTC.

CDR3 nucleotides: TGTGCCAGCAGCTCTACCGGGACTAGCATCCACGAGCAGTACTTC. Protein sequence: CASSSTGTSIHEQYF. The chain carries TRBV7-2 and TRBJ2-7; 9 positions agree with TRBD2. V lost 4 bases to trimming and J lost 5 bases; unmatched junction nucleotides: 9. The CDR3 extends over 15 amino acids. The germline CDR1 and CDR2 sequences are SGHTA and FQGNSA. The whole variable domain, filled in from reference TRBV7-2 and TRBJ2-7, reads GAGVSQSPSNKVTEKGKDVELRCDPISGHTALYWYRQSLGQGLEFLIYFQGNSAPDKSGLPSDRFSAERTGGSVSTLTIQRTQQEDSAVYLCASSSTGTSIHEQYFGPGTRLTVT.

V usage is TRBV5-8 and J usage is TRBJ1-2; TRBD1 aligns across 11 bases. Germline CDR1 reads SGHTS; CDR2 reads YDEGEE. The CDR3 covers 16 residues. V trimming: 4 bases; J trimming: 0 bases; junction bases outside the gene matches: 5. CDR3 coding DNA: TGTGCCAGCAGCCCCCGGGGACAGGGGGCTAACTATGGCTACACCTTC. This translates into CASSPRGQGANYGYTF. Looking up the rest from reference TRBV5-8 and TRBJ1-2 gives the full variable domain: EAGVTQSPTHLIKTRGQQATLRCSPISGHTSVYWYQQALGLGLQFLLWYDEGEERNRGNFPPRFSGRQFPNYSSELNVNALELEDSALYLCASSPRGQGANYGYTFGSGTRLTVV.

The V call is TRBV10-3, the J call TRBJ2-1, with 12 bases identical to TRBD2. Germline-derived CDR1 and CDR2 are ENHRY and SYGVKD. This CDR3 is 14 amino acids long. V dropped 7 bases and J dropped 6; count of bases not matched to a gene: 4. The CDR3 DNA sequence: TGTGCCATCACTAAGACTAGCGGGAGCAATGAGCAGTTCTTC. Translation gives CAITKTSGSNEQFF.

The chain recombines TRBV5-1 with TRBJ2-4; 7 positions match TRBD1. This CDR3 is built from 14 residues. Germline V CDR1 and CDR2: SGHRS, YFSETQ. With 4 bases clipped from V and 3 bases from J, the junction kept 4 bases outside the gene matches. The CDR3 DNA follows: TGCGCCAGCAGCCTGGGACAGAGCAAAAACATTCAGTACTTC. The encoded protein is CASSLGQSKNIQYF.

This chain connects TRBV10-3 to TRBJ1-4, with 8 nucleotides matching TRBD1. J lost 2 bases, V lost 6 bases, and 5 bases had no gene match. Germline V gene lookup returns CDR1 ENHRY and CDR2 SYGVKD. This CDR3 has 15 amino acids. The chain's CDR3 is CAISQTGGTNEKLFF. In DNA, the CDR3 is TGTGCCATCAGCCAAACAGGGGGTACTAATGAAAAACTGTTTTTT.

The chain recombines TRBV11-2 with TRBJ1-1; the D gene is possibly TRBD1 (5 bases). The V and J ends lost 3 bases and 1 base respectively, with 6 bases between them. The CDR3 is 13 amino acids. Germline CDR1 SGHAT, CDR2 FQNNGV. CDR3 sequence: CASSFRENTEAFF. Written as DNA, the CDR3 is TGTGCCAGCAGCTTCAGGGAGAACACTGAAGCTTTCTTT. Full variable domain (remainder filled in from reference TRBV11-2 and TRBJ1-1): EAGVAQSPRYKIIEKRQSVAFWCNPISGHATLYWYQQILGQGPKLLIQFQNNGVVDDSQLPKDRFSAERLKGVDSTLKIQPAKLEDSAVYLCASSFRENTEAFFGQGTRLTVV.

Written as DNA, the CDR3 is TGTGCCAGCTCACCACCTGGAGAGGTCGGTACCGGGGAGCTGTTTTTT. Its protein product is CASSPPGEVGTGELFF. The chain is built from TRBV18 and TRBJ2-2, with no clear D. Trimming took 0 bases from V and 5 from J, leaving 13 bases between them. Germline V lookup: CDR1 KGHSH, CDR2 LQKENI. The CDR3 has 16 residues. The whole variable domain, remainder taken from reference TRBV18 and TRBJ2-2, is NAGVMQNPRHLVRRRGQEARLRCSPMKGHSHVYWYRQLPEEGLKFMVYLQKENIIDESGMPKERFSAEFPKEGPSILRIQQVVRGDSAAYFCASSPPGEVGTGELFFGEGSRLTVL.

This chain connects TRBV4-1 to TRBJ2-3, with 8 bases aligning to TRBD2. The germline V gene encodes CDR1 MGHRA and CDR2 YSYEKL. Trimming cost V 4 bases and J 1 base; bases outside gene matches: 7. The CDR3 consists of 16 residues. CDR3 region: CASSRDGTSGTDTQYF. The CDR3 coding sequence is TGCGCCAGCAGCCGAGACGGGACTAGTGGCACAGATACGCAGTATTTT.

The sample holds one count of this clone. This sequence joins TRBV6-5 and TRBJ1-2, with D possibly being TRBD1 (5 bases). V shed 2 bases and J shed 6 bases, with 13 bases lying between them. CDR1 is MNHEY and CDR2 is SVGAGI in the germline V gene. The CDR3 has 14 amino acids. The DNA of the CDR3 is TGTGCCAGCAGTTACCTTGGGTCGGACAATGGCTACACCTTC. It codes for CASSYLGSDNGYTF.

The chain recombines TRBV6-6 with TRBJ2-2; TRBD1 might be the D (7 bases). This CDR3 contains 14 residues. Germline V gene sequence: CDR1 MNHNY, CDR2 SVGAGI (reference sequence). CDR3 amino acids: CALGRTGPTGELFF. CDR3 nucleotides: TGTGCTCTAGGGAGGACAGGACCTACAGGGGAGCTGTTTTTT.

The chain couples TRBV7-8 to TRBJ2-3; D remains unclear. The CDR3 has 13 residues. Trimming removed 3 bases from V and 1 base from J, with 5 bases in between. Germline V gene sequence: CDR1 SGHVS, CDR2 FQNEAQ. This CDR3 reads CASSFGGTDTQYF. The CDR3 DNA reads as TGTGCCAGCAGCTTTGGGGGCACAGATACGCAGTATTTT.

This chain connects TRBV5-4 to TRBJ2-3; D possibly matches TRBD1 or TRBD2 (6 bases each). The germline V gene has CDR1 SGHNT and CDR2 YYREEE (reference sequence). With 4 bases removed from V and 6 bases from J, the gap between germline ends came to 24 bases. This CDR3 has 17 amino acids. The CDR3 protein is CASSPGGGGGGFDTQYF. The CDR3 DNA is TGTGCCAGCAGCCCGGGTGGTGGCGGAGGGGGGTTTGATACGCAGTATTTT.

The J gene is TRBJ2-7, the V gene TRBV28, with D perhaps TRBD1 (6 bases). V lost 5 bases and J lost 0, with 14 bases in between. The CDR3 contains 15 residues. Germline CDR1 is MDHEN and CDR2 is SYDVKM. CDR3 DNA: TGTGCCAGCAGTGAGAGACAGGCACACTCCTACGAGCAGTACTTC. Amino acid sequence: CASSERQAHSYEQYF.

The rearrangement links TRBV2 to TRBJ2-2; D is uncertain. The CDR3 sequence is 16 residues long. Germline CDR1 reads SNHLY; CDR2 reads FYNNEI. The V end was cut by 6 bases, the J end by 2 bases, with 16 bases between. The CDR3 here is CASSALGSINTGELFF. The CDR3 DNA follows: TGTGCCAGCAGCGCTCTTGGTTCGATAAACACCGGGGAGCTGTTTTTT.

This chain uses TRBV18 with TRBJ2-7, with D perhaps TRBD1 (5 bases). This CDR3 is built from 14 residues. Germline lookup yields CDR1 KGHSH and CDR2 LQKENI. V was cut by 3 bases and J by 3 bases, with 12 bases left in between. The CDR3 DNA reads TGTGCCAGCTCACCCAGGGATTCCGGCTACGAGCAGTACTTC. Its translation: CASSPRDSGYEQYF.

The chain recombines TRBV18 with TRBJ2-3; D tentatively fits TRBD1 or TRBD2 (5 bases each). The V gene's germline CDR1 is KGHSH and CDR2 LQKENI. CDR3 length: 18 amino acids. The V end lost 5 bases, the J end lost 1 base, and 22 bases lay between the germline ends. The CDR3: CASSTAGAIITGTDTQYF. As DNA, the CDR3 is TGTGCCAGCTCAACAGCCGGGGCGATAATTACCGGCACAGATACGCAGTATTTT.

V is TRBV5-6 and J is TRBJ1-5; D is ambiguous. V shed 2 bases and J shed 4 bases, with 13 bases lying between them. Germline V gene data show CDR1 as SGHDT and CDR2 as YYEEEE. This CDR3 has 15 amino acids. Here the CDR3 reads CASSFYSQPNQPQHF. The DNA for the CDR3 is TGTGCCAGCAGCTTTTATAGTCAGCCGAATCAGCCCCAGCATTTT.

The rearrangement links TRBV5-1 to TRBJ2-1, with D perhaps matching TRBD1 or TRBD2 (5 bases each). Between the trimmed V and J ends, which lost 0 bases and 3 bases, there was a span of 7 bases. This CDR3 is built from 14 residues. Germline assignment: CDR1 SGHRS and CDR2 YFSETQ. The CDR3 coding sequence is TGCGCCAGCAGCTTGGGGGGGTTCTACAATGAGCAGTTCTTC. It yields the protein CASSLGGFYNEQFF.

The CDR3 region has the DNA TGTGCCAGCAGCCCCGGGGCAGCCGCGGGGACCGGGGAGCTGTTTTTT. Encoded protein: CASSPGAAAGTGELFF. V and J are TRBV9 and TRBJ2-2; maybe TRBD2 (6 bases). The CDR3 is 16 amino acids. Trimming shortened V by 4 bases and J by 5 bases, and 18 bases separated the two germline ends. Germline values: CDR1 SGDLS, CDR2 YYNGEE.

This clone was seen just once. The chain links TRBV6-1 to TRBJ1-1, with unresolved D. The germline gives CDR1 MNHNS, CDR2 SASEGT. The V gene lost 4 bases and the J gene lost 1 base, with 13 bases spanning the gap. This CDR3 is 15 amino acids long. Here the CDR3 reads CASSAFAGENTEAFF. The CDR3 nucleotides read TGTGCCAGCAGTGCGTTCGCCGGGGAGAACACTGAAGCTTTCTTT.

The J gene is TRBJ1-2, the V gene TRBV5-5; 10 bases fit TRBD1. Trimming cost V 8 bases and J 2 bases; bases outside gene matches: 6. The length of the CDR3 is 14 residues. Germline V gives CDR1 SGHKS, CDR2 YYEKEE (reference sequence). CDR3 residues: CASSWDRGNYGYTF. Written as DNA, the CDR3 is TGTGCCAGTTCCTGGGACAGGGGAAACTATGGCTACACCTTC. Together with reference TRBV5-5 and TRBJ1-2, the CDR3 gives the full variable domain: DAGVTQSPTHLIKTRGQQVTLRCSPISGHKSVSWYQQVLGQGPQFIFQYYEKEERGRGNFPDRFSARQFPNYSSELNVNALLLGDSALYLCASSWDRGNYGYTFGSGTRLTVV.

V is TRBV5-1 and J is TRBJ2-7; a possible D gene is TRBD1 (5 bases). From germline, CDR1 is SGHRS and CDR2 YFSETQ. Trimming shortened V by 5 bases and J by 8 bases, and 17 bases separated the two germline ends. The CDR3 is 13 residues long. Written as DNA, the CDR3 is TGCGCCAGCAGAGAACTACAGCAGGGCAAGCAGTACTTC. Protein sequence: CASRELQQGKQYF. The complete variable domain, with remaining parts taken from reference TRBV5-1 and TRBJ2-7, reads KAGVTQTPRYLIKTRGQQVTLSCSPISGHRSVSWYQQTPGQGLQFLFEYFSETQRNKGNFPGRFSGRQFSNSRSEMNVSTLELGDSALYLCASRELQQGKQYFGPGTRLTVT.

The chain has TRBV5-5 and TRBJ2-1; 7 nucleotides agree with TRBD2. The CDR3 covers 14 residues. V lost 0 bases to trimming and J lost 6 bases; unmatched junction nucleotides: 3. The germline V gene has CDR1 SGHKS and CDR2 YYEKEE (reference sequence). The CDR3 is CASSLVGRSNEQFF. The CDR3, as DNA: TGTGCCAGCAGCTTGGTCGGGAGGTCCAATGAGCAGTTCTTC.

J is TRBJ1-2 and V is TRBV28; weak D call: TRBD1 (5 bases). CDR1 and CDR2 (germline): MDHEN, SYDVKM. CDR3 length equals 13 residues. The V and J ends lost 6 bases and 8 bases respectively, with 16 bases between them. The DNA of the CDR3 is TGTGCCAGCAGGGTATTGGGTGAGGGGGGCTACACCTTC. It encodes CASRVLGEGGYTF.

The CDR3 spells CASSQHRDRGNEKLFF. CDR3 in DNA: TGCGCCAGCAGCCAACACCGGGACAGGGGAAATGAAAAACTGTTTTTT. The chain uses TRBV4-1 and TRBJ1-4, with 10 bases identical to TRBD1. The CDR3 length is 16 residues. Germline V gene data show CDR1 as MGHRA and CDR2 as YSYEKL. The ends lost 2 bases at V and 5 bases at J; junction bases unmatched: 5.

The rearrangement uses TRBV14 and TRBJ1-1; D is uncertain. Trimming cost V 0 bases and J 11 bases, with 13 bases left between them. This CDR3 has 13 residues. The germline gives CDR1 SGHDN, CDR2 FVKESK. CDR3 protein: CASSQDLRTGAFF. The CDR3 bases are TGTGCCAGCAGCCAAGATCTACGGACGGGGGCTTTCTTT.